This entry lists 24 T cell receptor beta chains sequenced from one sample in a study of blood T cell repertoires in COVID-19. TCRdb keeps only in-frame clones here, not all; method: immunoSEQ multiplex PCR. The data hold 300,000 to 400,000 clones, with around 89% observed a single time. The material sequenced was PBMCs or T cells enriched from blood (not recorded which). These receptors all stem from a man younger than 30 who had recovered from COVID-19.

The gene calls are TRBV19 and TRBJ1-2; a weak D match, TRBD1 (6 bases). The CDR3 covers 14 residues. The ends were cut back, 5 bases at V and 2 bases at J, with 12 bases in the middle. Germline V gives CDR1 LNHDA, CDR2 SQIVND (reference sequence). The CDR3 reads CASSPPGGNYGYTF. CDR3 nucleotide sequence: TGTGCCAGTAGTCCGCCGGGGGGCAACTATGGCTACACCTTC.

With respect to this clone: A much larger clone lies a single base off, so this may be a read error. This chain joins TRBV6-1 and TRBJ2-2; D remains unclear. Trimming removed 3 bases from V and 2 bases from J, with 4 bases in between. Germline V lookup: CDR1 MNHNS, CDR2 SASEGT. The CDR3 runs 13 residues. The CDR3 sequence is CASSETNTGELFF. DNA for the CDR3: TGTGCCAGCAGTGAGACTAACACCGGGGAGCTGTTTTTT.

This clone appeared a few times. The V call is TRBV28, the J call TRBJ1-2; TRBD1 matches 11 bases. Germline V CDR1 and CDR2: MDHEN, SYDVKM. J lost 5 bases, V lost 5 bases, and 10 bases had no gene match. This CDR3 comprises 16 residues. CDR3 in DNA: TGTGCCAGCAGTCCTGCCTCCGGGACAGGGGGTTATGGCTACACCTTC. Encoded protein: CASSPASGTGGYGYTF.

The chain joins TRBV29-1 to TRBJ1-2; perhaps TRBD1 as D (5 bases). V lost 6 bases, J lost 0 bases, and 11 bases lay in between. There are 13 residues in the CDR3. The V gene's germline CDR1 is SQVTM and CDR2 ANQGSEA. The CDR3 loop is CSVPGLPNYGYTF. CDR3 in DNA: TGCAGCGTCCCGGGACTCCCTAACTATGGCTACACCTTC.

This clone was recorded only once. The CDR3 sequence: CASSPDRGNQPQHF. CDR3 in DNA: TGTGCCAGCAGTCCCGACAGGGGCAATCAGCCCCAGCATTTT. This sequence joins TRBV2 and TRBJ1-5; 7 positions match TRBD1. CDR3 length: 14 residues. Germline V gene sequence: CDR1 SNHLY, CDR2 FYNNEI. Trimming cost V 5 bases and J 2 bases; bases outside gene matches: 3.

This rearrangement joins TRBV7-9 to TRBJ1-6, with TRBD1 matching 7 bases. Germline V gives CDR1 SEHNR, CDR2 FQNEAQ (reference sequence). The CDR3 extends over 19 amino acids. The V segment lost 1 base and the J segment 6 bases; nucleotides outside the gene matches: 15. The CDR3 bases are TGTGCCAGCAGCTTAGTTGGGACAGCGCTGTCAGCGGTTAATTCACCCCTCCACTTT. This sequence encodes CASSLVGTALSAVNSPLHF.

V usage is TRBV28 and J usage is TRBJ1-5; the match to TRBD1 covers 8 bases. The V gene's germline CDR1 is MDHEN and CDR2 SYDVKM. V trimming: 5 bases; J trimming: 7 bases; junction bases outside the gene matches: 7. This CDR3 comprises 14 residues. The CDR3 coding sequence is TGTGCCAGCAGTCCCAGGGGGCTGGGGCAGCCCCAGCATTTT. Translation gives CASSPRGLGQPQHF.

The chain carries TRBV27 and TRBJ2-1, with TRBD2 matching 11 bases. Unmatched junction bases numbered 9, after V lost 3 bases and J lost 2 bases. The CDR3 has 18 residues. In germline, CDR1 is MNHEY, CDR2 SMNVEV (reference sequence). CDR3 amino acids: CASSFTSGLAGAYNEQFF. CDR3 nucleotides: TGTGCCAGCAGTTTTACCAGCGGACTAGCGGGTGCCTACAATGAGCAGTTCTTC.

The chain employs TRBV5-6 and TRBJ2-2; possibly TRBD2 for D (5 bases). V was pared by 3 bases and J by 1 base, with 10 bases between. The CDR3 spans 15 residues. CDR1 and CDR2 from the germline V gene are SGHDT and YYEEEE. CDR3 protein: CASSWVRGNTGELFF. The CDR3 DNA reads as TGTGCCAGCAGCTGGGTCCGGGGGAACACCGGGGAGCTGTTTTTT.

The chain has TRBV12-5 and TRBJ1-4; 8 bases agree with TRBD1. The CDR3 contains 16 residues. Germline trimming cut 5 bases from V and 0 bases from J; bases unmatched to any gene: 5. From germline, CDR1 is LGHNT and CDR2 FRNRAP. The CDR3 here is CASGPGQGATNEKLFF. The CDR3 bases are TGTGCTAGTGGTCCCGGACAGGGAGCAACTAATGAAAAACTGTTTTTT.

This chain links TRBV5-4 with TRBJ1-6; 7 nucleotides match TRBD1. The CDR3 totals 14 residues. J lost 7 bases, V lost 4 bases, and 5 bases had no gene match. Germline V lookup: CDR1 SGHNT, CDR2 YYREEE (reference sequence). The CDR3 spells CASSLDRDNSPLHF. CDR3 nucleotide sequence: TGTGCCAGCAGCCTAGACAGGGACAATTCACCCCTCCACTTT.

This clone was seen a single time. A much larger clone lies one base from this, so it may be a read error. The V and J genes are TRBV5-4 and TRBJ1-6; no reliable D call. From germline, CDR1 is SGHNT and CDR2 YYREEE (reference sequence). The CDR3 sequence is 14 residues long. Trimming stripped 0 bases from V and 7 bases from J, with 8 bases between. CDR3 loop: CASSLGPGNSPLHF. The DNA of the CDR3 is TGTGCCAGCAGCTTGGGACCGGGAAATTCACCCCTCCACTTT.

The V and J genes are TRBV6-2 or TRBV6-3 and TRBJ2-4, with 11 bases identical to TRBD1. V dropped 5 bases and J dropped 5; count of bases not matched to a gene: 5. Germline CDR1 MNHEY, CDR2 SVGEGT. CDR3 length: 15 amino acids. CDR3 in amino acids: CASSQGTGGQNIQYF. CDR3 coding DNA: TGTGCCAGCAGTCAGGGGACAGGGGGTCAAAACATTCAGTACTTC.

The V gene is TRBV19, the J gene TRBJ2-1; 7 bases are a match to TRBD1. The ends lost 4 bases at V and 4 bases at J; junction bases unmatched: 13. From germline, CDR1 is LNHDA and CDR2 SQIVND (reference sequence). The CDR3 is 17 amino acids. CDR3 sequence: CASSKNLDRAGYNEQFF. The CDR3 nucleotides are TGTGCCAGTAGTAAAAATCTCGACAGGGCGGGTTACAATGAGCAGTTCTTC.

The V gene is TRBV5-6, the J gene TRBJ1-5; perhaps TRBD1 as D (5 bases). This CDR3 comprises 14 residues. CDR1 is SGHDT, CDR2 YYEEEE, per germline. The ends were cut back, 1 base at V and 4 bases at J, with 9 bases in the middle. The CDR3, as DNA: TGTGCCAGCAGCTTGCCCGGGGGGAATCAGCCCCAGCATTTT. Protein sequence: CASSLPGGNQPQHF.

This clone was seen just once. V is TRBV3-1 (or the pseudogene TRBV3-2) and J is TRBJ1-4; D may be TRBD1 (6 bases). Germline loops: CDR1 LGHDT, CDR2 YNNKEL (reference sequence). Trimming left V 0 bases short and J 10 bases short, with 15 bases between. This CDR3 region has 15 residues. The CDR3 here is CASSQEGGPPGKLFF. Here the CDR3 DNA reads TGTGCCAGCAGCCAAGAAGGGGGACCCCCGGGAAAACTGTTTTTT.

The chain recombines TRBV28 with TRBJ2-4; TRBD2 might be the D (6 bases). The CDR3 length is 13 residues. Germline V gene sequence: CDR1 MDHEN, CDR2 SYDVKM. Trimming stripped 3 bases from V and 6 bases from J, with 9 bases between. CDR3 region: CASSFGRGNIQYF. CDR3 nucleotide sequence: TGTGCCAGCAGTTTCGGGCGGGGAAACATTCAGTACTTC.

CDR3 DNA sequence: TGTGCCATCAGTGAGTATAGACAGGCAAGCACAGATACGCAGTATTTT. Protein product: CAISEYRQASTDTQYF. The rearrangement links TRBV10-3 to TRBJ2-3, with a weak D call TRBD1 (6 bases). The CDR3 is 16 residues long. The germline V gene has CDR1 ENHRY and CDR2 SYGVKD. Trimming left V 1 base short and J 0 bases short, with 11 bases between.

The chain uses TRBV6-5 and TRBJ1-3; no clear D gene. The CDR3 covers 12 residues. V was pared by 5 bases and J by 4 bases, with 6 bases between. CDR1 MNHEY and CDR2 SVGAGI come from the germline V gene. CDR3 sequence (DNA): TGTGCCAGCAGTAAGGAGGGAAACACCATATATTTT. Translated, it gives CASSKEGNTIYF.

The gene calls are TRBV12-3 or TRBV12-4 and TRBJ1-2; D call uncertain. Trimming took 4 bases from V and 2 from J, leaving 8 bases between them. The CDR3 spans 13 residues. CDR3 residues: CASSSPGNYGYTF. In DNA, the CDR3 is TGTGCCAGCAGTTCCCCGGGGAACTATGGCTACACCTTC.

Written as DNA, the CDR3 is TGCGCCAGCAGCTTGGAGGGCAGGGCGAACACCGGGGAGCTGTTTTTT. Translated: CASSLEGRANTGELFF. V is TRBV5-1 and J is TRBJ2-2, with a tentative D call TRBD1 (5 bases). The V and J ends lost 0 bases and 0 bases respectively, with 9 bases between them. CDR1 is SGHRS and CDR2 is YFSETQ in the germline V gene. The length of the CDR3 is 16 residues.

The chain employs TRBV2 and TRBJ2-3; TRBD2 might be the D (6 bases). From germline, CDR1 is SNHLY and CDR2 FYNNEI. V was trimmed by 7 bases and J by 1 base, leaving 15 bases between them. The length of the CDR3 is 15 residues. DNA for the CDR3: TGTGCCAGCACCGAAGTGGCTAGCGGCACAGATACGCAGTATTTT. Its translation is CASTEVASGTDTQYF.

The genes are TRBV2 and TRBJ1-1; TRBD1 might be the D (6 bases). Per the germline V gene, CDR1 is SNHLY and CDR2 is FYNNEI. This CDR3 is 10 amino acids long. The V end lost 6 bases, the J end lost 10 bases, and 9 bases lay between the germline ends. In DNA, the CDR3 is TGTGCCAGCAGCCGACAGGCAGCTTTCTTT. This codes for CASSRQAAFF. Full variable domain (outside the CDR3, taken from reference TRBV2 and TRBJ1-1): EPEVTQTPSHQVTQMGQEVILRCVPISNHLYFYWYRQILGQKVEFLVSFYNNEISEKSEIFDDQFSVERPDGSNFTLKIRSTKLEDSAMYFCASSRQAAFFGQGTRLTVV.

J is TRBJ2-2 and V is TRBV9; 11 bases map to TRBD1. This CDR3 spans 14 amino acids. Germline V gene data show CDR1 as SGDLS and CDR2 as YYNGEE. V shed 6 bases, J shed 7 bases, and the junction held 5 bases outside the gene matches. In nucleotides, the CDR3 is TGTGCCAGCACCCGGGACAGGGGGGACGGGGAGCTGTTTTTT. It yields the protein CASTRDRGDGELFF.